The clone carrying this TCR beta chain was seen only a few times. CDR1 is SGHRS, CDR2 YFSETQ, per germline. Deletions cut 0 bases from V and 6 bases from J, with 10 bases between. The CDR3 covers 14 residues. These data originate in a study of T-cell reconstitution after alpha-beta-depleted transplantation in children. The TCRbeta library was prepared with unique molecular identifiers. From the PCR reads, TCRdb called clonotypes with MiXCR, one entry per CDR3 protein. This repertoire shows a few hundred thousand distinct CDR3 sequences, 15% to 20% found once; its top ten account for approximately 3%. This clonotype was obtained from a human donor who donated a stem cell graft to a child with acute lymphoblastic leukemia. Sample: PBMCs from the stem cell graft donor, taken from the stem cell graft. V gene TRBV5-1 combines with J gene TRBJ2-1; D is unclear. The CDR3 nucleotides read TGCGCCAGCAGCTTGGCCGAGCTAAGCAATGAGCAGTTCTTC. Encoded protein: CASSLAELSNEQFF.